The source of this T cell receptor beta chain is a study of PD-L1 blockade in urothelial cancer. Overall study context: Men with urothelial cancer arising in the bladder made up about 85% of the roughly 30 patients. Between 0 and 3 prior chemotherapy regimens had been given to patients. Blood analysis took place 3 weeks (second dose) and 6 weeks after treatment start. Study-wide results and limits: In blood sampled pretreatment, TCR clonality below the median predicted better survival.

Generated by immunoSEQ multiplex PCR, the TCRdb table keeps only in-frame clones and is missing some. This sample has about 81,000 clones, with approximately 91% found just once. This clone was observed a few times. The antigen is undetermined. The specimen comprised PBMCs, sampled around atezolizumab (anti-PD-L1) treatment. The source is a man between 60 and 75 years old with urothelial cancer.

The CDR3 DNA follows: TGCGCCAGCAGCCAAGAGCTTCCCGGGACAGGGTTCGACGAGCAGTACTTC. Translated: CASSQELPGTGFDEQYF. The chain has TRBV4-3 and TRBJ2-7; 9 bases map to TRBD1. The V segment lost 0 bases and the J segment 5 bases; nucleotides outside the gene matches: 11. In germline, CDR1 is LGHNA, CDR2 YSLEER. This CDR3 is built from 17 residues.